One sample yielded the 16 T cell receptor beta chains listed below, sequenced in a study of response to subunit inactivated influenza vaccine. Each CDR3 protein is one row after TCRdb ran MiXCR on the RT-PCR reads. This sample carries around 530,000 distinct CDR3 sequences, 10% to 15% of them seen once, and the ten largest clones take roughly 10%. Sequences were derived from PBMCs from blood, sampled on the day of vaccination. All receptors come from a man aged 45 to 65 who received an inactivated influenza vaccine.

The chain uses TRBV9 and TRBJ1-1; D is perhaps TRBD1 (6 bases). The CDR3 length is 14 residues. The V and J ends lost 0 bases and 5 bases respectively, with 11 bases between them. The germline V gene encodes CDR1 SGDLS and CDR2 YYNGEE. CDR3 sequence: CASSVGQGQTEAFF. Written as DNA, the CDR3 is TGTGCCAGCAGCGTAGGGCAGGGGCAGACTGAAGCTTTCTTT. The whole variable domain, remainder taken from reference TRBV9 and TRBJ1-1, is DSGVTQTPKHLITATGQRVTLRCSPRSGDLSVYWYQQSLDQGLQFLIQYYNGEERAKGNILERFSAQQFPDLHSELNLSSLELGDSALYFCASSVGQGQTEAFFGQGTRLTVV.

The J gene is TRBJ1-4, the V gene TRBV20-1; tentative D call: TRBD1 (6 bases). CDR1 is DFQATT, CDR2 SNEGSKA, per germline (reference sequence). CDR3 size: 14 residues. V shed 3 bases and J shed 4 bases, with 12 bases lying between them. The CDR3 is CSARRGGINEKLFF. In DNA, the CDR3 is TGCAGTGCTAGGAGGGGGGGAATTAATGAAAAACTGTTTTTT.

A word on this clonotype: One end of the junction is discordant with germline, which a read error may explain. The chain is built from TRBV20-1 and TRBJ2-5; either TRBD1 or TRBD2 may supply D (5 bases each). CDR3 length equals 16 residues. Germline CDR1 and CDR2: DFQATT and SNEGSKA (reference sequence). In DNA form, the CDR3 reads TGCAGTGCCAGAGGCCAGGCTCGGGGCTTCGAAGAGACCCAGTACTTC. Its protein product is CSARGQARGFEETQYF.

This clonotype has a handful of counts. The J gene is TRBJ2-2, the V gene TRBV11-2; 7 bases are a match to TRBD1. The CDR3 is made up of 16 amino acids. V lost 3 bases and J lost 1; bases outside the gene matches: 5. Looked up from germline, CDR1 is SGHAT and CDR2 is FQNNGV. CDR3 loop: CASSFMTGMNTGELFF. The CDR3 DNA sequence: TGTGCCAGCAGCTTTATGACAGGGATGAACACCGGGGAGCTGTTTTTT.

The chain employs TRBV15 and TRBJ2-7; weak D call: TRBD1 (6 bases). CDR1 and CDR2 (germline): LNHNV, YYDKDF (reference sequence). The CDR3 has 15 residues. V was trimmed by 5 bases and J by 2 bases, leaving 16 bases between them. The CDR3 DNA follows: TGTGCCACCAGCTACCTCCAGGCAGGGGCCTACGAGCAGTACTTC. Protein: CATSYLQAGAYEQYF.

Many counts were recorded for this clonotype. This rearrangement joins TRBV5-1 to TRBJ2-4; D might be TRBD2 (5 bases). The CDR3 is 14 amino acids. Trimming stripped 1 base from V and 9 bases from J, with 14 bases between. Per germline, CDR1 SGHRS and CDR2 YFSETQ. CDR3 in amino acids: CASSLYPSSGIQYF. In DNA form, the CDR3 reads TGCGCCAGCAGCTTGTATCCTAGCTCTGGCATTCAGTACTTC.

This chain uses TRBV9 with TRBJ2-3; either TRBD1 or TRBD2 may fit D (5 bases each). V lost 4 bases to trimming and J lost 0 bases, with 9 bases between them. The CDR3 consists of 14 residues. Germline V CDR1 and CDR2: SGDLS, YYNGEE. The CDR3 coding sequence is TGTGCCAGCAGCCGGTGGGACAGCACAGATACGCAGTATTTT. It is translated as CASSRWDSTDTQYF.

This clonotype was picked up many times. The chain is built from TRBV20-1 and TRBJ2-3; D is perhaps TRBD1 or TRBD2 (6 bases each). CDR1 is DFQATT, CDR2 SNEGSKA, per germline (reference sequence). CDR3 length: 15 amino acids. The V gene lost 3 bases and the J gene lost 6 bases, with 19 bases spanning the gap. The CDR3: CSASPPGAGRDTQYF. The CDR3 DNA follows: TGCAGTGCTAGCCCCCCGGGGGCGGGACGGGATACGCAGTATTTT.

This clonotype was counted between two and nine times. The CDR3 sequence: CASSSGLAGVTGELFF. The CDR3 region has the DNA TGTGCCAGCAGCTCGGGACTAGCGGGAGTTACCGGGGAGCTGTTTTTT. The chain recombines TRBV7-8 with TRBJ2-2, with 14 bases lining up with TRBD2. Germline CDR1 and CDR2: SGHVS and FQNEAQ. This CDR3 has 16 amino acids. Losses at the gene ends were 4 bases for V and 5 bases for J; bases not matched to a gene: 3. Looking up the rest from reference TRBV7-8 and TRBJ2-2 gives the full variable domain: GAGVSQSPRYKVAKRGQDVALRCDPISGHVSLFWYQQALGQGPEFLTYFQNEAQLDKSGLPSDRFFAERPEGSVSTLKIQRTQQEDSAVYLCASSSGLAGVTGELFFGEGSRLTVL.

This clonotype was seen more than once but under ten times. This sequence joins TRBV10-3 and TRBJ2-5, with 9 bases matching TRBD1. Germline-derived CDR1 and CDR2 are ENHRY and SYGVKD. The length of the CDR3 is 14 residues. V lost 4 bases, J lost 11 bases, and 11 bases stayed unmatched. DNA of the CDR3: TGTGCCATCAGTGGGACAGGGGCGGACGCGGTTCAGTACTTC. This encodes CAISGTGADAVQYF.

This clonotype was seen only a few times. The chain carries TRBV11-2 and TRBJ2-7, with D uncertain. Germline CDR1 reads SGHAT; CDR2 reads FQNNGV. The length of the CDR3 is 11 residues. The ends were cut back, 5 bases at V and 7 bases at J, with 9 bases in the middle. The CDR3 coding sequence is TGTGCCAGCAGCCCGGTAAAGGAGCAGTACTTC. It translates to CASSPVKEQYF.

The gene calls are TRBV9 and TRBJ2-5; maybe TRBD1 (5 bases). The CDR3 covers 13 residues. Germline V gene data show CDR1 as SGDLS and CDR2 as YYNGEE. V was cut by 2 bases and J by 5 bases, with 10 bases left in between. CDR3 DNA sequence: TGTGCCAGCAGCGTTGGCAGGGATGAGACCCAGTACTTC. Translated, it gives CASSVGRDETQYF.

In its sample, this clonotype was seen a few times. The rearrangement uses TRBV4-3 and TRBJ2-3; 12 nucleotides line up with TRBD2. This CDR3 has 18 amino acids. Per the germline V gene, CDR1 is LGHNA and CDR2 is YSLEER. The trim removed 3 bases at V and 5 bases at J, leaving 12 bases unmatched. This CDR3 is CASSHLAGGQSAVDTQYF. CDR3 DNA sequence: TGCGCCAGCAGCCACCTAGCGGGAGGGCAGAGCGCTGTAGATACGCAGTATTTT.

This clonotype was counted between two and nine times. V is TRBV7-9 and J is TRBJ2-7; D call uncertain. This CDR3 contains 15 residues. Trimming took 5 bases from V and 1 from J, leaving 15 bases between them. From germline, CDR1 is SEHNR and CDR2 FQNEAQ (reference sequence). This chain's CDR3 is CASSGSRSASYEQYF. The CDR3, as DNA: TGTGCCAGCAGCGGAAGCCGTTCCGCTTCCTACGAGCAGTACTTC.

In its sample, this clonotype was seen a few times. This chain links TRBV4-1 with TRBJ2-2; 9 positions match TRBD2. The germline V gene has CDR1 MGHRA and CDR2 YSYEKL. Trimming at V came to 0 bases and at J to 6 bases, leaving 5 bases not matched to a gene. CDR3 length equals 16 residues. This chain's CDR3 is CASSQDMAGGPGELFF. CDR3 DNA: TGCGCCAGCAGCCAAGATATGGCGGGGGGGCCCGGGGAGCTGTTTTTT.

The rearrangement joins TRBV6-1 to TRBJ2-5; a possible D gene is TRBD1 (6 bases). Trimming cost V 5 bases and J 5 bases, with 18 bases left between them. Germline V gene data show CDR1 as MNHNS and CDR2 as SASEGT. There are 15 residues in the CDR3. As DNA, the CDR3 is TGTGCCAGCAGTACAAGGACAGAGAAAGGGGAGACCCAGTACTTC. It is translated as CASSTRTEKGETQYF.